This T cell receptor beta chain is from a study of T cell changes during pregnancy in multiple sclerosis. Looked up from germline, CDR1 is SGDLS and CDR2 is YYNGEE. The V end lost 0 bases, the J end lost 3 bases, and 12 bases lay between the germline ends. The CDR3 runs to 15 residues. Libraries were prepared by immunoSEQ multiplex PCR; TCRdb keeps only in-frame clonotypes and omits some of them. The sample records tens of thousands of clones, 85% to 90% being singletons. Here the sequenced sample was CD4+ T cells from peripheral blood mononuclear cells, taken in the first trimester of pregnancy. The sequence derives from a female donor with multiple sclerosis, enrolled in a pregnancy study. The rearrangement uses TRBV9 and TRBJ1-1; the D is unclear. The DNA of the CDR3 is TGTGCCAGCAGCGTAGAACCACGGGGAGACACTGAAGCTTTCTTT. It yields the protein CASSVEPRGDTEAFF.